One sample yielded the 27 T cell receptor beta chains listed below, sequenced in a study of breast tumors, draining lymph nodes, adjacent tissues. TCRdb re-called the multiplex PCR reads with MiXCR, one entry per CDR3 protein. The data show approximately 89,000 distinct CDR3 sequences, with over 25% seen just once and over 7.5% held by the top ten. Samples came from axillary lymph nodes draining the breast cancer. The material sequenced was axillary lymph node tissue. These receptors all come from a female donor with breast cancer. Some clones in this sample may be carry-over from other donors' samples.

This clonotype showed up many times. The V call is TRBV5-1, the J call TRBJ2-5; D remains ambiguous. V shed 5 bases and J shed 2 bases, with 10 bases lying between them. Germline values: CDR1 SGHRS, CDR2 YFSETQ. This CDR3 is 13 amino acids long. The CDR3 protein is CASSKVAQETQYF. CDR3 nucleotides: TGCGCCAGCAGTAAGGTGGCGCAAGAGACCCAGTACTTC.

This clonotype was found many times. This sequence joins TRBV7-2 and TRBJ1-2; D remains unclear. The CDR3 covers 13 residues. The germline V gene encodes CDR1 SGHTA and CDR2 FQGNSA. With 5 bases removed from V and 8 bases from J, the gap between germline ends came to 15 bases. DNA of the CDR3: TGTGCCAGCAGCGTCGGGATCTTGGGGGGCTACACCTTC. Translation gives CASSVGILGGYTF.

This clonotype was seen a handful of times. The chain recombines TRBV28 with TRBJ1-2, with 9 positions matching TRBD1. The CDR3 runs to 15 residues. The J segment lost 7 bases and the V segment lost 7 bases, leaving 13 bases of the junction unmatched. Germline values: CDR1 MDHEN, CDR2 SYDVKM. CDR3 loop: CASTIAGTGMFGYTF. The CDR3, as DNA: TGTGCCAGCACAATAGCAGGGACAGGGATGTTTGGCTACACCTTC.

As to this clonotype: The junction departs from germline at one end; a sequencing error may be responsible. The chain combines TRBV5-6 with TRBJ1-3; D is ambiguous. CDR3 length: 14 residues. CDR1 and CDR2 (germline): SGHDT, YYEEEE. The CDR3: CASRPGLSRNTIYF. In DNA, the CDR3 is TGTGCCAGCAGACCGGGCCTCTCTAGAAATACCATATATTTT.

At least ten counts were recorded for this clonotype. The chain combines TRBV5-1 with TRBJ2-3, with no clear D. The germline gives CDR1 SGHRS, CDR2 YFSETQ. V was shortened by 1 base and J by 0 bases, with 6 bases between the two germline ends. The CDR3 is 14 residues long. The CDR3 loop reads CASSLSDSTDTQYF. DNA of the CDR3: TGCGCCAGCAGCTTGTCGGATAGCACAGATACGCAGTATTTT.

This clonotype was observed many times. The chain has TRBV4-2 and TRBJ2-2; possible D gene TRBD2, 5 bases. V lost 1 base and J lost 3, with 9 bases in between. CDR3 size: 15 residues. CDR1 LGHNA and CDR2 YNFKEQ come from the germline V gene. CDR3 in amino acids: CASSQVSVDTGELFF. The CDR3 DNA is TGTGCCAGCAGCCAAGTTAGCGTTGACACCGGGGAGCTGTTTTTT.

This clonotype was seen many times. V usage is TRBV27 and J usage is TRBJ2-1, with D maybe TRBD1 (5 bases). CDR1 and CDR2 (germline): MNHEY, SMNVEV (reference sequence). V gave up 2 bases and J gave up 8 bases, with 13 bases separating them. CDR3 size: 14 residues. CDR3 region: CASSLSRVGYEQFF. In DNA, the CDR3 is TGTGCCAGCAGTTTAAGCAGGGTAGGGTATGAGCAGTTCTTC.

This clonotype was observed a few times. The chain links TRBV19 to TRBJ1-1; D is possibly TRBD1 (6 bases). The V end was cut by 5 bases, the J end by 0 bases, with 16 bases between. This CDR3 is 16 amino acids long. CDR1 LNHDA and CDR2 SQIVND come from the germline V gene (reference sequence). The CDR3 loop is CASSWGPSRMNTEAFF. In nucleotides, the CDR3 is TGTGCCAGTAGTTGGGGGCCCTCGAGGATGAACACTGAAGCTTTCTTT.

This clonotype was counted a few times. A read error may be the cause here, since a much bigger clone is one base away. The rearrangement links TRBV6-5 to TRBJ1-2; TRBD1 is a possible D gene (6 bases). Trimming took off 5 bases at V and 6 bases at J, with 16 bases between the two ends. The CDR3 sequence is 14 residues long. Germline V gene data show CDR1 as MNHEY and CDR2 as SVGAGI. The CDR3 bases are TGTGCCAGCAGTCACGAACAGGGAACAAATGGCTACACCTTC. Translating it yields CASSHEQGTNGYTF.

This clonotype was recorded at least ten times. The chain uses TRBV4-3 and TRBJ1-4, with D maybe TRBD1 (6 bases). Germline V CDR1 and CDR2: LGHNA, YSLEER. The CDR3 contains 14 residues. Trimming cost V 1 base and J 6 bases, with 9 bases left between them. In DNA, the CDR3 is TGCGCCAGCAGCCAAGGAGGGGGTTATGAAAAACTGTTTTTT. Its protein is CASSQGGGYEKLFF.

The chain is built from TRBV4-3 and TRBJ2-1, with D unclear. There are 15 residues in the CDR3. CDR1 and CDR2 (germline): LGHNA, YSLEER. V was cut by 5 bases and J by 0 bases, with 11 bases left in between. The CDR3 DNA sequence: TGCGCCAGCAGCGTCCGGATAAACTCCTACAATGAGCAGTTCTTC. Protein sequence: CASSVRINSYNEQFF.

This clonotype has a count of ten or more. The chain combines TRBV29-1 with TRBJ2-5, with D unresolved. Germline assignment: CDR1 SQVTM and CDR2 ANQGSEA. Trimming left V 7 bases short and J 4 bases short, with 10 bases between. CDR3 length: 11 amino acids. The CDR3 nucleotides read TGCAGCGGACAACTTGGAGAGACCCAGTACTTC. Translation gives CSGQLGETQYF. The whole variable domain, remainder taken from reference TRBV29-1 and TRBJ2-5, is SAVISQKPSRDICQRGTSLTIQCQVDSQVTMMFWYRQQPGQSLTLIATANQGSEATYESGFVIDKFPISRPNLTFSTLTVSNMSPEDSSIYLCSGQLGETQYFGPGTRLLVL.

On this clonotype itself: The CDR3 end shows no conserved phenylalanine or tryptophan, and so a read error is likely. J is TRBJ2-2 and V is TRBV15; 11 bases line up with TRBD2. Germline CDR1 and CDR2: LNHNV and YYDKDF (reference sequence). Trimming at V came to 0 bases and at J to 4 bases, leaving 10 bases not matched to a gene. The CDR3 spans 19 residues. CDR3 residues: CATSRDSSGRHRATGELFS. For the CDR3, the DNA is TGTGCCACCAGCAGAGACTCTAGCGGGAGGCACAGGGCCACCGGGGAGCTGTTTTCT.

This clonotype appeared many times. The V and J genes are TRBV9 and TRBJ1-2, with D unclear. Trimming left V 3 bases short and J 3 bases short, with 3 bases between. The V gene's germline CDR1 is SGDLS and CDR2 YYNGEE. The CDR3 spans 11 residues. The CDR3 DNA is TGTGCCAGCAGCGCTCACTATGGCTACACCTTC. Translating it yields CASSAHYGYTF.

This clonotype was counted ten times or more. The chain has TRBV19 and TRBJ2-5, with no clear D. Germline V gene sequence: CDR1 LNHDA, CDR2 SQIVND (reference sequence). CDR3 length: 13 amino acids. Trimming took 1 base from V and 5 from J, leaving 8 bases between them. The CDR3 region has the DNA TGTGCCAGTAGTATAGTAACAGAGGAGACCCAGTACTTC. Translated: CASSIVTEETQYF.

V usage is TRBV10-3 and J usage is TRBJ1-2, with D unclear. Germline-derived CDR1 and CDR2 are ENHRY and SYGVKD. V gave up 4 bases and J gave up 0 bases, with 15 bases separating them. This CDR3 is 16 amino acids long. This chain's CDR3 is CAISGSKNGANYGYTF. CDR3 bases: TGTGCCATCAGTGGGTCAAAGAATGGGGCTAACTATGGCTACACCTTC.

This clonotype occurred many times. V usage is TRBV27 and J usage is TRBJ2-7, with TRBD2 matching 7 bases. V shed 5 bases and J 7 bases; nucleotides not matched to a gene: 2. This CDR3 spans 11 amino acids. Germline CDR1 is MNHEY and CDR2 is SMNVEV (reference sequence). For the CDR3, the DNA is TGTGCCAGCAGTCTGGGGGGGGAGCAGTACTTC. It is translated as CASSLGGEQYF.

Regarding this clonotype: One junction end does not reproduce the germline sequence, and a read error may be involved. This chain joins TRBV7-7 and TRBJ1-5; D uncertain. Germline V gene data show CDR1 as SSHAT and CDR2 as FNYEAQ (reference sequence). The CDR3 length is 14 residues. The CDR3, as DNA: TGTGCCAGCAGATCATGTCCCCGGAATCAGCCCCAGCGTTTT. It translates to CASRSCPRNQPQRF. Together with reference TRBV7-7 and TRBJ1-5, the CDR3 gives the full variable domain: GAGVSQSPRYKVTKRGQDVTLRCDPISSHATLYWYQQALGQGPEFLTYFNYEAQPDKSGLPSDRFSAERPEGSISTLTIQRTEQRDSAMYRCASRSCPRNQPQRFGDGTRLSIL.

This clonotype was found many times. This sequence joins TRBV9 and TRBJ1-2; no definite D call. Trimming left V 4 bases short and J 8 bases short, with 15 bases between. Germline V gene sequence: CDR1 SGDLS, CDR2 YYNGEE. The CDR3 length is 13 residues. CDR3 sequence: CASSPRDLGGYTF. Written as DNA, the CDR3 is TGTGCCAGCAGCCCCCGAGACCTTGGAGGCTACACCTTC.

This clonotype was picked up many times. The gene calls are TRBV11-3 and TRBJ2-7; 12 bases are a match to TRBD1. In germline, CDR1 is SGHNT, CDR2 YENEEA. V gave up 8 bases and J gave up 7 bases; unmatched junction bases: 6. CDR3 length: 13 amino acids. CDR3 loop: CASSMGQGAEQYF. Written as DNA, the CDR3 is TGTGCCAGCTCGATGGGACAGGGGGCAGAGCAGTACTTC.

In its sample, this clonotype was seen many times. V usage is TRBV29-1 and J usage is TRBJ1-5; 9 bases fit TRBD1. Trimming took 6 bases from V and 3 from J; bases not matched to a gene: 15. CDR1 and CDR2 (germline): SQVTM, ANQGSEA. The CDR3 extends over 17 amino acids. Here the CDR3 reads CSVLGQGKGGTNQPQHF. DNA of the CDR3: TGCAGCGTCCTGGGACAGGGCAAGGGAGGGACCAATCAGCCCCAGCATTTT.

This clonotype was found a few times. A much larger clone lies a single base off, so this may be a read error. CDR3 protein: CASSPGTVGYEQSF. Here the CDR3 DNA reads TGTGCCAGCAGCCCGGGGACAGTGGGCTACGAGCAGTCCTTC. The chain has TRBV9 and TRBJ2-7; the match to TRBD1 covers 7 bases. The germline V gene has CDR1 SGDLS and CDR2 YYNGEE. The CDR3 spans 14 residues.

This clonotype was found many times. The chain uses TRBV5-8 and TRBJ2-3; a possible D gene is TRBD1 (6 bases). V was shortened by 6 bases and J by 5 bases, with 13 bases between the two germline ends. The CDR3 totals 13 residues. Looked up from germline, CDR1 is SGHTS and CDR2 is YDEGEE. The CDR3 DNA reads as TGTGCCAGCACTCTAACAGGGCGAGATACGCAGTATTTT. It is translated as CASTLTGRDTQYF.

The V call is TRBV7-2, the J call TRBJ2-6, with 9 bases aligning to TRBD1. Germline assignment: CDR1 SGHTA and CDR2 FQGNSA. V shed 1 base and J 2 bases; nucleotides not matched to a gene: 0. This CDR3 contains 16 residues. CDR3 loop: CASSLGDRAGANVLTF. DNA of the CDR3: TGTGCCAGCAGCTTAGGGGACAGGGCTGGGGCCAACGTCCTGACTTTC.

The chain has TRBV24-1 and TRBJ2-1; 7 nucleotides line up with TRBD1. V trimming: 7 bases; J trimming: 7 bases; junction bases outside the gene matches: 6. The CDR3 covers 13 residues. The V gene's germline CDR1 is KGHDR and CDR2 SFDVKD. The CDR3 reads CATSRQGWNEQFF. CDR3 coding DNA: TGTGCCACCAGCAGACAGGGTTGGAATGAGCAGTTCTTC.

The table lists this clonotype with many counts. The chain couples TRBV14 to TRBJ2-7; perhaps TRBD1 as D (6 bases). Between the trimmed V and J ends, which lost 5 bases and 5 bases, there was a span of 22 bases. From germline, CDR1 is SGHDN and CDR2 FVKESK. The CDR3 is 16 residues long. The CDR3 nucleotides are TGTGCCAGCAGCTCCCGACAGGTGGTCGGTCTCGACGAGCAGTACTTC. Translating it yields CASSSRQVVGLDEQYF.

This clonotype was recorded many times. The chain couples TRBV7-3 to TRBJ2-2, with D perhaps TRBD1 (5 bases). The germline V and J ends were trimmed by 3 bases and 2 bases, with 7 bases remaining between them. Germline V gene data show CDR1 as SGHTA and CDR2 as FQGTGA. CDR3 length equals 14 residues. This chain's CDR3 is CASSLGLNTGELFF. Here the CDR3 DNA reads TGTGCCAGCAGCTTGGGGCTAAACACCGGGGAGCTGTTTTTT.